The 4 T cell receptor beta chains in this list originate from one sample, sequenced in a study of shared clonotypes between healthy human individuals. The assay was immunoSEQ multiplex PCR, and TCRdb's table has in-frame clones only and misses some. The table shows about 1.5 million clones, with approximately 98% occurring only once. Sequenced input: naive CD4+ T cells sorted from blood. This sample's subset: CD45RA+ positively selected. These receptors were collected from a man aged 25 to 40 in good health.

With respect to this clone: This specimen includes other DNA sequences encoding the same CDR3. The chain is built from TRBV7-9 and TRBJ1-2; unclear D gene. Germline CDR1 is SEHNR and CDR2 is FQNEAQ (reference sequence). The CDR3 totals 14 residues. Trimming cost V 1 base and J 0 bases, with 6 bases left between them. The CDR3 here is CASSLVGANYGYTF. The CDR3 coding sequence is TGTGCCAGCAGCTTAGTTGGGGCTAACTATGGCTACACCTTC.

The chain uses TRBV28 and TRBJ2-7; 10 positions match TRBD2. The CDR3 sequence is 15 residues long. Germline V gene data show CDR1 as MDHEN and CDR2 as SYDVKM. Losses at the gene ends were 2 bases for V and 6 bases for J; bases not matched to a gene: 7. CDR3 amino acids: CASSLGAGGPFEQYF. CDR3 sequence (DNA): TGTGCCAGCAGTTTAGGAGCGGGAGGGCCCTTCGAGCAGTACTTC.

V gene TRBV5-1 combines with J gene TRBJ1-1; weak D call: TRBD1 (5 bases). Trimming cost V 4 bases and J 6 bases, with 13 bases left between them. CDR3 length: 13 residues. Germline V CDR1 and CDR2: SGHRS, YFSETQ. The CDR3 DNA reads as TGCGCCAGCAGCGGGGGGATTTGGCCTGAAGCTTTCTTT. This encodes CASSGGIWPEAFF.

The CDR3 reads CASSPAQGSGPYEQYF. In nucleotides, the CDR3 is TGTGCCAGCTCACCGGCGCAGGGAAGTGGTCCCTACGAGCAGTACTTC. The chain carries TRBV18 and TRBJ2-7; tentative D call: TRBD1 (5 bases). Germline CDR1 and CDR2: KGHSH and LQKENI. V shed 3 bases and J shed 2 bases, with 17 bases lying between them. The CDR3 is 16 residues long.